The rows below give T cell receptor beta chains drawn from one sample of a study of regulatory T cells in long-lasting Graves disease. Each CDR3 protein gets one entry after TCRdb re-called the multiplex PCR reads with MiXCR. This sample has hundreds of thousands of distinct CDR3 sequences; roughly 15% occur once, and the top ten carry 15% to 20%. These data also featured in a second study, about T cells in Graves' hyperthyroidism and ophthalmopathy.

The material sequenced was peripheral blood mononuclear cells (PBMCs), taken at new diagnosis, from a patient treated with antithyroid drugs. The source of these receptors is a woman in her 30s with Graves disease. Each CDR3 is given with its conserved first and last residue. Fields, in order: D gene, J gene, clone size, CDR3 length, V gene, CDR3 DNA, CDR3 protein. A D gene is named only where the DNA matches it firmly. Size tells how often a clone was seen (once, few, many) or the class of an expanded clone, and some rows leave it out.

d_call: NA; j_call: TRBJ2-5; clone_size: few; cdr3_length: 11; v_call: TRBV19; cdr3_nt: TGTGCCAGTACCGAGGCAGAGACCCAGTACTTC; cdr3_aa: CASTEAETQYF
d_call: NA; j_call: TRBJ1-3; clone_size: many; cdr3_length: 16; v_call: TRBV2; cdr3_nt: TGTGCCAGCAGTGAAGGTAACGCGTGGACTGGAAACACCATATATTTT; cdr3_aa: CASSEGNAWTGNTIYF
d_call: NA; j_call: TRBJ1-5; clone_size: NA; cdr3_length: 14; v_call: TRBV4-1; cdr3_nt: TGCGCCAGCAGCCGCGGAGGAGGGCTTGAGCCCCAGCATTTT; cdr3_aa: CASSRGGGLEPQHF
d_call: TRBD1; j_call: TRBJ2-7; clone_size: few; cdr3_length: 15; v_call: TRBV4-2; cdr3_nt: TGTGCCAGCAGCCAGGGGGACAGGGATCTGAGGGAGCAGTACTTC; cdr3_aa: CASSQGDRDLREQYF
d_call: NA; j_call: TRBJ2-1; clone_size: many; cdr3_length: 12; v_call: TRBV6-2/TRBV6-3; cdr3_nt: TGTGCCAGCAGCCCAATCCTGGGTGAGCAGTTCTTC; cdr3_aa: CASSPILGEQFF
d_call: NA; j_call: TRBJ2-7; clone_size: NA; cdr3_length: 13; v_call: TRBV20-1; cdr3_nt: TGCAGTGCTAAATCGACAAATTCCTACGAGCAGTACTTC; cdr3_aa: CSAKSTNSYEQYF
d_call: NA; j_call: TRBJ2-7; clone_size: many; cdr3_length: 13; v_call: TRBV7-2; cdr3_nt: TGTGCCAGCAGCAAAGACGGCCCCTACGAGCAGTACTTC; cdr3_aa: CASSKDGPYEQYF
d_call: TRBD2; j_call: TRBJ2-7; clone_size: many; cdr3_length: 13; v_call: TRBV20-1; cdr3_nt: TGCAGTGCCAGCGGGGGCGTTGGTTACGAGCAGTACTTC; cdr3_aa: CSASGGVGYEQYF
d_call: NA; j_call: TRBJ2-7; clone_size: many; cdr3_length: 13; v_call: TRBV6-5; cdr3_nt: TGTGCCAGCAGTTACTCAAGGGGCTACGAGCAGTACTTC; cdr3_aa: CASSYSRGYEQYF
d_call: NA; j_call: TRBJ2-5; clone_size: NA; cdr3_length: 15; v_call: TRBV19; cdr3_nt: TGTGCCAGTAGTATCTCGGGGGTTGCGGTGGAGACCCAGTACTTC; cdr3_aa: CASSISGVAVETQYF
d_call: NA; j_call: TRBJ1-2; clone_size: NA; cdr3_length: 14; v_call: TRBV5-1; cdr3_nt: TGTGCCAGCAGCCCGCCGCGGGGGACGGGTGGCTACACCTTC; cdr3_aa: CASSPPRGTGGYTF